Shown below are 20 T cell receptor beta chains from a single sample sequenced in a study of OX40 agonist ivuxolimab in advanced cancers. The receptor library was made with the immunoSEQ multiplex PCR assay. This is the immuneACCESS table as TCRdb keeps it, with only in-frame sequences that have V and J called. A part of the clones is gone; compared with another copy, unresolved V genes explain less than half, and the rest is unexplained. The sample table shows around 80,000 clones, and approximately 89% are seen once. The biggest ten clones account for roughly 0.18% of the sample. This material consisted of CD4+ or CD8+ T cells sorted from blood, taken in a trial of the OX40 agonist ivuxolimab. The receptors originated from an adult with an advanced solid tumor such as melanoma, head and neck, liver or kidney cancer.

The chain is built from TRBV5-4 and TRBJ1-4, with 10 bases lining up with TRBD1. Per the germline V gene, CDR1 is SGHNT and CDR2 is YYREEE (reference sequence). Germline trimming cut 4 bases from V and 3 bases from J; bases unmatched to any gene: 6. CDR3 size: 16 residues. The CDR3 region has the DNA TGTGCCAGCAGCGGGGGACAGGGGAGGCCTAATGAAAAACTGTTTTTT. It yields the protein CASSGGQGRPNEKLFF.

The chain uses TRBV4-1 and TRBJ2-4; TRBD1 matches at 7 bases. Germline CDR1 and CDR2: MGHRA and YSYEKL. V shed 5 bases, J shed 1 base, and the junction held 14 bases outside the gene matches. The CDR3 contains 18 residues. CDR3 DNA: TGCGCCAGCAGCTCCCTCAGATCTAGGGGGCCGGCCAAAAACATTCAGTACTTC. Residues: CASSSLRSRGPAKNIQYF.

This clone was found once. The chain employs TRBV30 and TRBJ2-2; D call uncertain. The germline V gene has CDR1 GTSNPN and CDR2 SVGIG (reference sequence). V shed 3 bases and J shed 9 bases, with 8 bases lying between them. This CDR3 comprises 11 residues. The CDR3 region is CAWSPLRELFF. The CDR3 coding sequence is TGTGCCTGGAGCCCCCTCAGGGAGCTGTTTTTT.

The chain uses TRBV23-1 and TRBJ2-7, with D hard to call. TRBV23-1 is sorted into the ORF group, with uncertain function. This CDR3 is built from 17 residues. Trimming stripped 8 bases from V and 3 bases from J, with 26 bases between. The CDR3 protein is CASLERRPGIHLYEQYF. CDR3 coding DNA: TGCGCCAGCCTTGAACGCCGACCCGGTATACACCTCTACGAGCAGTACTTC.

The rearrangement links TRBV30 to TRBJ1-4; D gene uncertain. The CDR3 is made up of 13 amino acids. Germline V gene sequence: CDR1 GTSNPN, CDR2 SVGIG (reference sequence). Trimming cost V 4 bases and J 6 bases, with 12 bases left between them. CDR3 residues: CAWKTGSYEKLFF. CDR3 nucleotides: TGTGCCTGGAAGACCGGGTCTTATGAAAAACTGTTTTTT.

CDR3 DNA sequence: TGTGCCAGCAGAAGAGGGACAGCGAACACTGAAGCTTTCTTT. Encoded protein: CASRRGTANTEAFF. The chain carries TRBV6-1 and TRBJ1-1; 7 nucleotides agree with TRBD1. Unmatched junction bases numbered 5, after V lost 6 bases and J lost 1 base. This CDR3 contains 14 residues. The germline V gene has CDR1 MNHNS and CDR2 SASEGT.

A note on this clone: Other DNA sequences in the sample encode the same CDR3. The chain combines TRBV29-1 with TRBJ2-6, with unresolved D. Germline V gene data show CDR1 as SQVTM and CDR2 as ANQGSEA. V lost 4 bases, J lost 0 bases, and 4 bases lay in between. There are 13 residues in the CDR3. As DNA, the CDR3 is TGCAGCGTTGGAAGCTCTGGGGCCAACGTCCTGACTTTC. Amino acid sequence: CSVGSSGANVLTF.

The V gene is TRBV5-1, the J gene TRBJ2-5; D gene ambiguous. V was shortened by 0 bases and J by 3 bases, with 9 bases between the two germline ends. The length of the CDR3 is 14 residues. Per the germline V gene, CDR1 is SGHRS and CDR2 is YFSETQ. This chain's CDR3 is CASSLVGQKETQYF. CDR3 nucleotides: TGCGCCAGCAGCTTGGTTGGTCAGAAAGAGACCCAGTACTTC.

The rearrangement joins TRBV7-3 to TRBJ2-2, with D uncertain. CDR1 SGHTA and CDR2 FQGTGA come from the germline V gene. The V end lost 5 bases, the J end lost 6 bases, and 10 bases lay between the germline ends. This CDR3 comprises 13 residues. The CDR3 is CASSPLTSGELFF. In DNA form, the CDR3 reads TGTGCCAGCAGCCCTCTGACGTCCGGGGAGCTGTTTTTT.

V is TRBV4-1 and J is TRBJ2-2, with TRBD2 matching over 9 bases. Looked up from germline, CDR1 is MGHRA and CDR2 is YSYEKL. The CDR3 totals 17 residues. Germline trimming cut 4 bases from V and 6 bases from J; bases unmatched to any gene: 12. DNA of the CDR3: TGCGCCAGCAGCCGACCGGGTGCGGGGGGGATATCCGGGGAGCTGTTTTTT. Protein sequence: CASSRPGAGGISGELFF.

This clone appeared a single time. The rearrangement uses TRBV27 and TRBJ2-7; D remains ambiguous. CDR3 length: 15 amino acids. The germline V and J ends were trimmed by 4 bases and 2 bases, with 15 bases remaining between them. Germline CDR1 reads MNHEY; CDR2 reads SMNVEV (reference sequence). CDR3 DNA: TGTGCCAGCAGTTCTAACAGTTGGGCTGCCTACGAGCAGTACTTC. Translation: CASSSNSWAAYEQYF.

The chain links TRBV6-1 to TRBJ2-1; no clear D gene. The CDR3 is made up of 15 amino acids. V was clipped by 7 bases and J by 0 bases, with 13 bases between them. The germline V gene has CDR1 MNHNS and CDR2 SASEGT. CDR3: CASIAGRSSYNEQFF. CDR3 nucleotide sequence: TGTGCCAGCATAGCCGGAAGAAGCTCCTACAATGAGCAGTTCTTC.

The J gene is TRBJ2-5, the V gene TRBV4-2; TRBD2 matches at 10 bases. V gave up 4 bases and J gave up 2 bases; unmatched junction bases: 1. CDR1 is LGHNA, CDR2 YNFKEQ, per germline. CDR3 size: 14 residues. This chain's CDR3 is CASSPTSGQETQYF. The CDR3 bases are TGTGCCAGCAGCCCGACTAGCGGGCAAGAGACCCAGTACTTC.

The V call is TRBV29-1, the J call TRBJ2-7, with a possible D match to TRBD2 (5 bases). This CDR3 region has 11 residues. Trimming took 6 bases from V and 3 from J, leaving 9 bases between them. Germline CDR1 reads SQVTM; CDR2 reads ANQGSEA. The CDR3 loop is CSVEELYEQYF. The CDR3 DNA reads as TGCAGCGTGGAGGAGCTCTACGAGCAGTACTTC.

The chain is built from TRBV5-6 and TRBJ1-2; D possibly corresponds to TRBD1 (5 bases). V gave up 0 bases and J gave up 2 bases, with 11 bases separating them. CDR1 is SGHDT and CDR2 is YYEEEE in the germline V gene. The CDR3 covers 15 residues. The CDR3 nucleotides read TGTGCCAGCAGCTTGGCCTCAGGGAAAAACTATGGCTACACCTTC. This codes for CASSLASGKNYGYTF.

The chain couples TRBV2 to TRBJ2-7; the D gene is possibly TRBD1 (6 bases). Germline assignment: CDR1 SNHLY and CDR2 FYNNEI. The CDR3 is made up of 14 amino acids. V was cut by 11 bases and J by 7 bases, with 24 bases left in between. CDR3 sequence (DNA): TGTGCCGTAACAGCAGTTAGGCAGGGGTCGGAGCAGTACTTC. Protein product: CAVTAVRQGSEQYF.

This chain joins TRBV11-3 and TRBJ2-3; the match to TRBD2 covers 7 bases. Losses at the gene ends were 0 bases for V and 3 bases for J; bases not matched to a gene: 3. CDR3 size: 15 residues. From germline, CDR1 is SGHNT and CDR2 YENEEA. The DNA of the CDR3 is TGTGCCAGCAGCTTAGAAGGCGGGGGAACAGATACGCAGTATTTT. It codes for CASSLEGGGTDTQYF.

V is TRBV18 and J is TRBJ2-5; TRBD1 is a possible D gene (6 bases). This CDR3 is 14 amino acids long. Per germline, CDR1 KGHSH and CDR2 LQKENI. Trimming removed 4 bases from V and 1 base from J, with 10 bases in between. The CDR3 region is CASSQDRIQETQYF. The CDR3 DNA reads TGTGCCAGCTCACAGGACAGAATCCAAGAGACCCAGTACTTC.

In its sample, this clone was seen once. The CDR3 nucleotides are TGTGCCTGGAGTGGTTCCGGCAATCAGCCCCAGCATTTT. Translation: CAWSGSGNQPQHF. The chain links TRBV30 to TRBJ1-5; no clear D gene. Germline V gives CDR1 GTSNPN, CDR2 SVGIG (reference sequence). V was cut by 1 base and J by 2 bases, with 6 bases left in between. This CDR3 has 13 residues.

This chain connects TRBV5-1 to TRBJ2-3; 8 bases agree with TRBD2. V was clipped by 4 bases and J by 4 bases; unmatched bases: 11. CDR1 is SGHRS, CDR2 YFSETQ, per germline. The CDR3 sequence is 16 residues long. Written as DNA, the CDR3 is TGCGCCAGCAGCCTCGCGGCCGGGGGGGCGGCAGATACGCAGTATTTT. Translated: CASSLAAGGAADTQYF.